A selection of T cell receptor beta chains follows, all from one sample in a study of response to subunit inactivated influenza vaccine. Via MiXCR, TCRdb re-called the RT-PCR reads, giving one row per CDR3 protein. The data hold fewer than 700,000 distinct CDR3 sequences, with 10% to 15% observed a single time. The material sequenced was PBMCs from blood, taken 40 to 50 days after vaccination. The receptors shown here come from a middle-aged man who received an inactivated influenza vaccine. The CDR3 runs from the conserved cysteine through the conserved F or W. Each record gives: D gene, clone size, J gene, V gene, CDR3 protein, CDR3 DNA. The D gene is left open where the match is weak. The size entry is marked missing in some rows and otherwise reads once, few, many or a size class.

d_call: TRBD1
clone_size: few
j_call: TRBJ2-5
v_call: TRBV10-3
cdr3_aa: CAIRRGQGQETQYF
cdr3_nt: TGTGCCATTAGAAGAGGACAGGGTCAAGAGACCCAGTACTTC

d_call: .
clone_size: .
j_call: TRBJ2-3
v_call: TRBV5-1
cdr3_aa: CASNDLSVDTQYF
cdr3_nt: TGCGCCAGCAACGACCTAAGCGTGGATACGCAGTATTTT

d_call: .
clone_size: few
j_call: TRBJ2-3
v_call: TRBV21-1
cdr3_aa: CASSKGTSGDTDTQYF
cdr3_nt: TGTGCCAGCAGCAAGGGGACTAGCGGGGACACAGATACGCAGTATTTT

d_call: .
clone_size: many
j_call: TRBJ2-1
v_call: TRBV6-5
cdr3_aa: CASSYTGGREIYNEQFF
cdr3_nt: TGTGCCAGCAGTTACACCGGTGGAAGGGAAATTTACAATGAGCAGTTCTTC

d_call: .
clone_size: many
j_call: TRBJ2-1
v_call: TRBV29-1
cdr3_aa: CSVLRLSEYNEQFF
cdr3_nt: TGCAGCGTCCTTAGATTGAGTGAATACAATGAGCAGTTCTTC

d_call: .
clone_size: once
j_call: TRBJ2-1
v_call: TRBV28
cdr3_aa: CASSLINNEQFF
cdr3_nt: TGTGCCAGCAGTTTAATCAACAATGAGCAGTTCTTC

d_call: .
clone_size: .
j_call: TRBJ2-7
v_call: TRBV15
cdr3_aa: CATSRDLAGPTYEQYF
cdr3_nt: TGTGCCACCAGCAGAGATCTAGCCGGGCCCACCTACGAGCAGTACTTC

d_call: .
clone_size: .
j_call: TRBJ1-3
v_call: TRBV20-1
cdr3_aa: CSASGISGNTIYF
cdr3_nt: TGCAGTGCTTCAGGGATATCAGGAAACACCATATATTTT

d_call: .
clone_size: .
j_call: TRBJ1-4
v_call: TRBV7-2
cdr3_aa: CASSLETRRGEKLFF
cdr3_nt: TGTGCCAGCAGCTTAGAGACCCGGCGGGGTGAAAAACTGTTTTTT

d_call: TRBD1
clone_size: .
j_call: TRBJ2-1
v_call: TRBV7-9
cdr3_aa: CASRRDRGRLAGEQFF
cdr3_nt: TGTGCCAGCAGAAGGGACAGGGGGCGCTTAGCTGGTGAGCAGTTCTTC

d_call: .
clone_size: few
j_call: TRBJ2-1
v_call: TRBV7-8
cdr3_aa: CASSPEKGPQFF
cdr3_nt: TGTGCCAGCAGCCCTGAGAAGGGGCCGCAGTTCTTC

d_call: TRBD1
clone_size: .
j_call: TRBJ1-3
v_call: TRBV5-1
cdr3_aa: CASSLSETGRGNTIYF
cdr3_nt: TGCGCCAGCAGCTTGTCCGAGACAGGGCGGGGAAACACCATATATTTT

d_call: .
clone_size: .
j_call: TRBJ2-3
v_call: TRBV10-3
cdr3_aa: CAITTQAGADTQYF
cdr3_nt: TGTGCCATCACTACCCAAGCTGGGGCGGATACGCAGTATTTT

d_call: .
clone_size: few
j_call: TRBJ2-2
v_call: TRBV5-1
cdr3_aa: CASSLVARGNTGELFF
cdr3_nt: TGCGCCAGCAGCTTGGTTGCCAGGGGGAACACCGGGGAGCTGTTTTTT

d_call: .
clone_size: .
j_call: TRBJ1-2
v_call: TRBV12-3/TRBV12-4
cdr3_aa: CASSPERYGYTF
cdr3_nt: TGTGCCAGCAGTCCAGAACGCTATGGCTACACCTTC

d_call: .
clone_size: .
j_call: TRBJ2-3
v_call: TRBV6-5
cdr3_aa: CASSLLSPPTDTQYF
cdr3_nt: TGTGCCAGCAGTTTGCTCTCCCCCCCCACAGATACGCAGTATTTT

d_call: .
clone_size: .
j_call: TRBJ2-3
v_call: TRBV10-3
cdr3_aa: CAISVEETDTQYF
cdr3_nt: TGTGCCATCAGTGTGGAAGAAACAGATACGCAGTATTTT

d_call: .
clone_size: .
j_call: TRBJ2-5
v_call: TRBV10-3
cdr3_aa: CAISEPSGAPKEETQYF
cdr3_nt: TGTGCCATCAGTGAACCCTCCGGGGCTCCTAAGGAGGAGACCCAGTACTTC

d_call: .
clone_size: .
j_call: TRBJ2-5
v_call: TRBV20-1
cdr3_aa: CSAYYRETQYF
cdr3_nt: TGCAGTGCCTACTACCGGGAGACCCAGTACTTC

d_call: TRBD2
clone_size: many
j_call: TRBJ2-1
v_call: TRBV20-1
cdr3_aa: CSAWTSGGPNEQFF
cdr3_nt: TGCAGTGCTTGGACTAGCGGGGGGCCTAATGAGCAGTTCTTC

d_call: .
clone_size: few
j_call: TRBJ2-3
v_call: TRBV27
cdr3_aa: CATGHHSTDTQYF
cdr3_nt: TGTGCCACCGGACATCATTCCACAGATACGCAGTATTTT

d_call: .
clone_size: few
j_call: TRBJ2-5
v_call: TRBV6-1
cdr3_aa: CASSEALGEQETQYF
cdr3_nt: TGTGCCAGCAGTGAAGCGCTGGGGGAACAAGAGACCCAGTACTTC

d_call: TRBD1
clone_size: few
j_call: TRBJ2-7
v_call: TRBV20-1
cdr3_aa: CSAYTGAPEQYF
cdr3_nt: TGCAGTGCATATACAGGGGCCCCCGAGCAGTACTTC

d_call: .
clone_size: .
j_call: TRBJ2-5
v_call: TRBV6-2/TRBV6-3
cdr3_aa: CASSLGWWVQQPGETQYF
cdr3_nt: TGTGCCAGCAGCCTGGGCTGGTGGGTGCAACAACCGGGAGAGACCCAGTACTTC

d_call: .
clone_size: .
j_call: TRBJ1-2
v_call: TRBV28
cdr3_aa: CASSLPHRSYGYTF
cdr3_nt: TGTGCCAGCAGTTTACCCCACAGGAGCTATGGCTACACCTTC

d_call: .
clone_size: .
j_call: TRBJ1-5
v_call: TRBV6-2/TRBV6-3
cdr3_aa: CASVPTGDQPQHF
cdr3_nt: TGTGCCAGCGTACCGACAGGAGATCAGCCCCAGCATTTT

d_call: TRBD1
clone_size: .
j_call: TRBJ2-7
v_call: TRBV24-1
cdr3_aa: CATSAGGQRRSYEQYF
cdr3_nt: TGTGCCACCAGTGCTGGGGGACAGAGGAGGTCCTACGAGCAGTACTTC

d_call: .
clone_size: .
j_call: TRBJ2-7
v_call: TRBV11-2
cdr3_aa: CASSMGPAGSYEQYF
cdr3_nt: TGTGCCAGCAGCATGGGACCCGCGGGCTCCTACGAGCAGTACTTC

d_call: TRBD1
clone_size: .
j_call: TRBJ2-5
v_call: TRBV14
cdr3_aa: CASSRSGTGGTETQYF
cdr3_nt: TGTGCCAGCAGCCGCTCCGGGACAGGGGGCACTGAGACCCAGTACTTC

d_call: TRBD1
clone_size: .
j_call: TRBJ2-1
v_call: TRBV6-2/TRBV6-3
cdr3_aa: CASSYTGGIEQFF
cdr3_nt: TGTGCCAGCAGTTACACAGGGGGTATTGAGCAGTTCTTC

d_call: .
clone_size: few
j_call: TRBJ2-3
v_call: TRBV11-2
cdr3_aa: CASSRLVLTDTQYF
cdr3_nt: TGTGCCAGCAGCCGCCTCGTTCTCACAGATACGCAGTATTTT

d_call: .
clone_size: many
j_call: TRBJ2-3
v_call: TRBV5-5
cdr3_aa: CASSLVQIGTDTQYF
cdr3_nt: TGTGCCAGCAGCTTGGTGCAGATTGGCACAGATACGCAGTATTTT

d_call: .
clone_size: few
j_call: TRBJ1-5
v_call: TRBV20-1
cdr3_aa: CSVRAGPLNQPQHF
cdr3_nt: TGCAGTGTTAGGGCAGGGCCTCTCAATCAGCCCCAGCATTTT

d_call: .
clone_size: .
j_call: TRBJ2-1
v_call: TRBV28
cdr3_aa: CASSLGLLGHEQFF
cdr3_nt: TGTGCCAGCAGTTTAGGACTACTGGGTCATGAGCAGTTCTTC

d_call: .
clone_size: many
j_call: TRBJ2-3
v_call: TRBV6-2/TRBV6-3
cdr3_aa: CASSRRYPSTDTQYF
cdr3_nt: TGTGCCAGCAGTCGACGGTACCCCAGCACAGATACGCAGTATTTT

d_call: .
clone_size: few
j_call: TRBJ1-1
v_call: TRBV6-1
cdr3_aa: CASSPREGGTEAFF
cdr3_nt: TGTGCCAGCAGTCCCAGGGAGGGAGGGACTGAAGCTTTCTTT

d_call: .
clone_size: many
j_call: TRBJ1-2
v_call: TRBV5-1
cdr3_aa: CASSHRTEPNYGYTF
cdr3_nt: TGCGCCAGCAGCCATCGGACAGAGCCTAACTATGGCTACACCTTC

d_call: TRBD2
clone_size: .
j_call: TRBJ2-3
v_call: TRBV7-2
cdr3_aa: CASSLVPSGISTDTQYF
cdr3_nt: TGTGCCAGCAGCTTAGTACCTAGCGGAATTAGCACAGATACGCAGTATTTT

d_call: TRBD1
clone_size: .
j_call: TRBJ2-5
v_call: TRBV27
cdr3_aa: CASSQGDRRQETQYF
cdr3_nt: TGTGCCAGCAGTCAAGGGGACAGGCGGCAAGAGACCCAGTACTTC

d_call: TRBD1
clone_size: .
j_call: TRBJ2-5
v_call: TRBV3-1
cdr3_aa: CASSRRDRWFTQYF
cdr3_nt: TGTGCCAGCAGCCGTCGGGACAGGTGGTTTACCCAGTACTTC

d_call: .
clone_size: .
j_call: TRBJ2-1
v_call: TRBV5-1
cdr3_aa: CASSQGTTYNYNNEQFF
cdr3_nt: TGCGCCAGCAGCCAAGGGACCACCTACAACTACAACAATGAGCAGTTCTTC

d_call: TRBD1
clone_size: many
j_call: TRBJ2-7
v_call: TRBV5-5
cdr3_aa: CASSPSGGLSYEQYF
cdr3_nt: TGTGCCAGCAGCCCCTCAGGGGGTCTATCCTACGAGCAGTACTTC

d_call: TRBD2
clone_size: few
j_call: TRBJ2-7
v_call: TRBV5-1
cdr3_aa: CASSSGLGLHYEQYF
cdr3_nt: TGCGCCAGCAGCTCGGGACTAGGGCTCCACTACGAGCAGTACTTC

d_call: .
clone_size: .
j_call: TRBJ2-2
v_call: TRBV12-3/TRBV12-4
cdr3_aa: CASATMNTGELFF
cdr3_nt: TGTGCCAGCGCGACAATGAACACCGGGGAGCTGTTTTTT

d_call: TRBD1
clone_size: many
j_call: TRBJ1-2
v_call: TRBV6-1
cdr3_aa: CASRDRGTGHGYTF
cdr3_nt: TGTGCCAGCAGGGATAGAGGGACAGGGCATGGCTACACCTTC